This TCR beta chain originates from a study of glioma-infiltrating T cells after dendritic cell vaccination. About the study: Dendritic cell vaccine was injected intradermally three times, biweekly.

This CDR3 has 14 amino acids. Trimming stripped 9 bases from V and 9 bases from J, with 22 bases between. Germline assignment: CDR1 SGHNT and CDR2 YYREEE (reference sequence). The method was immunoSEQ multiplex PCR; TCRdb's version includes in-frame clones alone and lacks a portion of them. The profile shows 70,000 to 95,000 clones, roughly 91% of them singletons. Time point described: after dendritic cell vaccination, including at tumor progression/relapse. Isocitrate dehydrogenase mutation was absent in all glioblastoma patients. This chain connects TRBV5-4 to TRBJ2-1; a weak D match, TRBD2 (7 bases). This sample comprised blood, obtained after dendritic cell vaccination. The source is a human donor with glioblastoma. The CDR3: CATKRGRGEGEQFF. The CDR3 DNA follows: TGTGCCACCAAGCGGGGCAGGGGAGAGGGTGAGCAGTTCTTC.